Below are 11 T cell receptor beta chains sequenced from a single sample in a study of OX40 agonist ivuxolimab in advanced cancers. Repertoires were generated with immunoSEQ multiplex PCR, while TCRdb's copy carries only in-frame clones and drops some. The table has some 27,000 clones, almost 80% seen once; the top ten hold around 10%. Sequencing was performed on CD4+ or CD8+ T cells sorted from blood, taken in a trial of the OX40 agonist ivuxolimab. The origin of the receptors is an adult with an advanced solid tumor such as melanoma, head and neck, liver or kidney cancer.

V gene TRBV5-1 combines with J gene TRBJ2-3, with TRBD2 matching over 9 bases. CDR1 is SGHRS, CDR2 YFSETQ, per germline. CDR3 length: 17 residues. Losses at the gene ends were 3 bases for V and 6 bases for J; bases not matched to a gene: 14. CDR3 amino acids: CASSSARGRLAGDTQYF. The CDR3 nucleotides read TGCGCCAGCAGCTCAGCTAGGGGGAGGCTAGCGGGGGATACGCAGTATTTT.

This clone came up once. V and J are TRBV27 and TRBJ1-4; no clear D gene. This CDR3 spans 13 amino acids. Germline V gene sequence: CDR1 MNHEY, CDR2 SMNVEV (reference sequence). V lost 4 bases to trimming and J lost 6 bases, with 9 bases between them. The CDR3: CASSSPIYEKLFF. DNA of the CDR3: TGTGCCAGCAGTTCTCCGATCTATGAAAAACTGTTTTTT.

The rearrangement links TRBV7-3 to TRBJ2-1; 9 bases agree with TRBD2. Per the germline V gene, CDR1 is SGHTA and CDR2 is FQGTGA. The length of the CDR3 is 15 residues. J was trimmed by 9 bases and V by 5 bases; bases with no gene match: 11. CDR3 in amino acids: CASSPGLATAGEQFF. The CDR3 DNA reads TGTGCCAGCAGCCCGGGACTAGCAACCGCCGGTGAGCAGTTCTTC.

The chain employs TRBV4-1 and TRBJ2-7; perhaps TRBD1 as D (5 bases). Trimming took off 0 bases at V and 3 bases at J, with 9 bases between the two ends. The CDR3 has 14 amino acids. The germline gives CDR1 MGHRA, CDR2 YSYEKL. The CDR3 region is CASSQEMTVYEQYF. CDR3 DNA: TGCGCCAGCAGCCAAGAGATGACAGTCTACGAGCAGTACTTC.

The chain uses TRBV27 and TRBJ2-1, with D possibly TRBD1 on 6 matching bases. V shed 4 bases and J shed 8 bases, with 15 bases lying between them. Germline values: CDR1 MNHEY, CDR2 SMNVEV (reference sequence). The CDR3 runs to 14 residues. The CDR3 nucleotides read TGTGCCAGCAGTTCCCCCCGCAGGGGCGATGAGCAGTTCTTC. This gives the protein CASSSPRRGDEQFF.

This chain links TRBV7-8 with TRBJ2-5, with 9 bases that match TRBD2. This CDR3 comprises 14 residues. V shed 4 bases and J 5 bases; nucleotides not matched to a gene: 5. The germline V gene has CDR1 SGHVS and CDR2 FQNEAQ. The CDR3: CASSSGLAWETQYF. The CDR3 region has the DNA TGTGCCAGCAGCTCGGGACTAGCCTGGGAGACCCAGTACTTC. Together with reference TRBV7-8 and TRBJ2-5, the CDR3 gives the full variable domain: GAGVSQSPRYKVAKRGQDVALRCDPISGHVSLFWYQQALGQGPEFLTYFQNEAQLDKSGLPSDRFFAERPEGSVSTLKIQRTQQEDSAVYLCASSSGLAWETQYFGPGTRLLVL.

A single count supports this clone. The chain recombines TRBV9 with TRBJ2-1, with a weak D call TRBD2 (6 bases). From germline, CDR1 is SGDLS and CDR2 YYNGEE. The CDR3 is made up of 12 amino acids. V was clipped by 4 bases and J by 8 bases, with 10 bases between them. CDR3 nucleotide sequence: TGTGCCAGCAGCTTGGAGGGAGATGAGCAGTTCTTC. It translates to CASSLEGDEQFF.

The rearrangement links TRBV6-5 to TRBJ2-1, with TRBD1 identical over 7 bases. V was clipped by 4 bases and J by 2 bases; unmatched bases: 2. There are 14 residues in the CDR3. Per the germline V gene, CDR1 is MNHEY and CDR2 is SVGAGI. CDR3 sequence reads: CASSWDSTYNEQFF. CDR3 DNA sequence: TGTGCCAGCAGTTGGGACAGTACCTACAATGAGCAGTTCTTC.

J is TRBJ1-3 and V is TRBV27, with a tentative D call TRBD1 (6 bases). The V end lost 6 bases, the J end lost 0 bases, and 12 bases lay between the germline ends. The CDR3 extends over 15 amino acids. CDR1 is MNHEY and CDR2 is SMNVEV in the germline V gene (reference sequence). CDR3: CASSVDRTSGNTIYF. In DNA form, the CDR3 reads TGTGCCAGCAGCGTCGACAGGACCTCTGGAAACACCATATATTTT.

The chain combines TRBV19 with TRBJ2-2; no definite D call. CDR1 and CDR2 (germline): LNHDA, SQIVND (reference sequence). The length of the CDR3 is 15 residues. Trimming pared 10 bases from V and 4 bases from J, leaving 19 bases between. CDR3 in DNA: TGTGCCATCGGGCCGAGGCATTCGGGCACCGGGGAGCTGTTTTTT. This gives the protein CAIGPRHSGTGELFF.

The CDR3, as DNA: TGTGCCAGCAGTTACTACCGGGACAGGACCTACGAGCAGTACTTC. Amino acids: CASSYYRDRTYEQYF. V gene TRBV6-6 combines with J gene TRBJ2-7; 8 bases are a match to TRBD1. Looked up from germline, CDR1 is MNHNY and CDR2 is SVGAGI (reference sequence). The CDR3 has 15 amino acids. The junction had 4 bases not matched to a gene; V was cut back by 1 base and J by 2 bases.